Following are 17 T cell receptor beta chains from one sample sequenced in a study of blood T cell repertoires in COVID-19. TCRdb's copy holds only in-frame clones and misses some; the assay was immunoSEQ multiplex PCR. The table records under 95,000 clones, approximately 86% of them present only once. Sequencing used peripheral blood. All receptors derive from a woman over 75 with acute or convalescent COVID-19.

The chain is built from TRBV15 and TRBJ2-6, with 8 bases aligning to TRBD1. Germline lookup yields CDR1 LNHNV and CDR2 YYDKDF (reference sequence). This CDR3 is 19 amino acids long. The V gene end was trimmed by 0 bases and the J gene end by 2 bases; junction bases not matched to a gene: 9. CDR3 protein: CATSRDRAGGSTGANVLTF. CDR3 sequence (DNA): TGTGCCACCAGCAGAGATAGGGCAGGGGGCTCAACTGGGGCCAACGTCCTGACTTTC.

As DNA, the CDR3 is TGTGCCAGCAGTTTAGTGGGGGGATACGAGCAGTACTTC. This translates into CASSLVGGYEQYF. V and J are TRBV12-3 or TRBV12-4 and TRBJ2-7, with a weak D call TRBD2 (6 bases). The CDR3 extends over 13 amino acids. Trimming removed 1 base from V and 4 bases from J, with 8 bases in between.

This chain joins TRBV18 and TRBJ1-2; 12 bases fit TRBD1. This CDR3 contains 16 residues. Germline CDR1 KGHSH, CDR2 LQKENI. Trimming removed 3 bases from V and 2 bases from J; junction bases left unmatched: 4. The CDR3 sequence: CASSPLGTGGNYGYTF. CDR3 bases: TGTGCCAGCTCACCTCTTGGGACAGGGGGCAACTATGGCTACACCTTC.

The CDR3 nucleotides are TGTGCCAGCAGTTACTCTAAAGGCAGGGGGCGCGATGGCTACACCTTC. Translated: CASSYSKGRGRDGYTF. The rearrangement joins TRBV6-5 to TRBJ1-2; 8 positions match TRBD1. CDR3 length: 16 amino acids. The V and J ends lost 0 bases and 6 bases, in that order; junction bases with no gene match: 9. The germline V gene encodes CDR1 MNHEY and CDR2 SVGAGI.

The chain combines TRBV28 with TRBJ2-5; a weak D match, TRBD2 (6 bases). The CDR3 length is 14 residues. V was pared by 4 bases and J by 2 bases, with 11 bases between. Germline V gene sequence: CDR1 MDHEN, CDR2 SYDVKM. This chain's CDR3 is CASSSRTIQETQYF. In DNA, the CDR3 is TGTGCCAGCAGTTCAAGGACTATACAAGAGACCCAGTACTTC.

The V call is TRBV5-6, the J call TRBJ2-7; 9 bases align to TRBD1. Trimming took 5 bases from V and 6 from J; bases not matched to a gene: 12. This CDR3 spans 15 amino acids. The germline V gene has CDR1 SGHDT and CDR2 YYEEEE. This CDR3 reads CASSRTRDRDGEQYF. DNA of the CDR3: TGTGCCAGCAGTCGAACCCGGGACAGGGATGGCGAGCAGTACTTC.

V is TRBV30 and J is TRBJ1-1, with 10 bases that match TRBD1. Losses at the gene ends were 5 bases for V and 9 bases for J; bases not matched to a gene: 9. The length of the CDR3 is 13 residues. CDR1 and CDR2 from the germline V gene are GTSNPN and SVGIG (reference sequence). The CDR3 sequence is CAWDRGQGLKAFF. For the CDR3, the DNA is TGTGCCTGGGATAGGGGACAGGGGTTGAAAGCTTTCTTT.

CDR3: CAISEGRQGTMNTEAFF. The DNA for the CDR3 is TGTGCCATCAGTGAGGGGAGACAGGGGACGATGAACACTGAAGCTTTCTTT. This chain connects TRBV10-3 to TRBJ1-1, with TRBD1 matching over 8 bases. CDR1 and CDR2 from the germline V gene are ENHRY and SYGVKD. The CDR3 is 17 amino acids. With V trimmed by 2 bases and J by 0 bases, 8 bases remained unmatched.

The chain employs TRBV5-1 and TRBJ2-7; tentative D call: TRBD2 (5 bases). V was shortened by 4 bases and J by 3 bases, with 11 bases between the two germline ends. Per germline, CDR1 SGHRS and CDR2 YFSETQ. CDR3 length equals 13 residues. CDR3 nucleotide sequence: TGCGCCAGCAGCCCTAGCCCAGGCTACGAGCAGTACTTC. Its translation: CASSPSPGYEQYF.

The rearrangement joins TRBV30 to TRBJ1-3; a weak D match, TRBD1 (5 bases). Germline CDR1 GTSNPN, CDR2 SVGIG (reference sequence). V shed 2 bases and J shed 3 bases, with 8 bases lying between them. The CDR3 length is 13 residues. Written as DNA, the CDR3 is TGTGCCTGGAGTAAAGGGGTTGGAAACACCATATATTTT. Its translation is CAWSKGVGNTIYF.

The V call is TRBV19, the J call TRBJ1-5; tentatively, D is TRBD1 (5 bases). Trimming left V 5 bases short and J 7 bases short, with 12 bases between. From germline, CDR1 is LNHDA and CDR2 SQIVND (reference sequence). This CDR3 region has 13 residues. The CDR3 bases are TGTGCCAGTAGTCCTCGGGGGGGGCAGCCCCAGCATTTT. Translating it yields CASSPRGGQPQHF.

V and J are TRBV29-1 and TRBJ2-1; the match to TRBD2 covers 8 bases. This CDR3 has 14 amino acids. The trim removed 8 bases at V and 1 base at J, leaving 7 bases unmatched. Germline loops: CDR1 SQVTM, CDR2 ANQGSEA. This CDR3 is CSLQRGSSYNEQFF. Written as DNA, the CDR3 is TGCAGCCTGCAGCGGGGGTCTTCCTACAATGAGCAGTTCTTC.

In its sample, this clone was seen once. The chain is built from TRBV7-9 and TRBJ2-1, with a weak D call TRBD2 (5 bases). The germline V gene has CDR1 SEHNR and CDR2 FQNEAQ (reference sequence). The CDR3 is made up of 13 amino acids. V was cut by 5 bases and J by 4 bases, with 9 bases left in between. CDR3 nucleotide sequence: TGTGCCAGCAGCCGCGGGTCTTACAATGAGCAGTTCTTC. It codes for CASSRGSYNEQFF.

This clone appeared a single time. The chain uses TRBV11-2 and TRBJ2-7; 9 bases map to TRBD2. Trimming took 5 bases from V and 3 from J; bases not matched to a gene: 8. The CDR3 has 15 amino acids. Germline CDR1 reads SGHAT; CDR2 reads FQNNGV. The CDR3 coding sequence is TGTGCCAGCAGCGAGCTCGCGGGGGGGATCTACGAGCAGTACTTC. The encoded protein is CASSELAGGIYEQYF.

The rearrangement uses TRBV7-8 and TRBJ2-1; no reliable D call. Trimming took 2 bases from V and 9 from J, leaving 5 bases between them. The CDR3 is 11 residues long. In germline, CDR1 is SGHVS, CDR2 FQNEAQ. CDR3: CASSLTGEQFF. Here the CDR3 DNA reads TGTGCCAGCAGCTTAACGGGTGAGCAGTTCTTC.

The chain is built from TRBV19 and TRBJ1-2; 9 bases match TRBD1. V was clipped by 6 bases and J by 4 bases; unmatched bases: 9. Germline CDR1 and CDR2: LNHDA and SQIVND (reference sequence). CDR3 length: 15 residues. DNA for the CDR3: TGTGCCAGTAGCCAACCGGGACAGGGTACCTATGGCTACACCTTC. It codes for CASSQPGQGTYGYTF. Combining the CDR3 with reference TRBV19 and TRBJ1-2 gives the whole variable domain DGGITQSPKYLFRKEGQNVTLSCEQNLNHDAMYWYRQDPGQGLRLIYYSQIVNDFQKGDIAEGYSVSREKKESFPLTVTSAQKNPTAFYLCASSQPGQGTYGYTFGSGTRLTVV.

The chain joins TRBV9 to TRBJ2-1; D ambiguous. The CDR3 has 15 residues. Per the germline V gene, CDR1 is SGDLS and CDR2 is YYNGEE. The V end lost 0 bases, the J end lost 4 bases, and 11 bases lay between the germline ends. The CDR3 region has the DNA TGTGCCAGCAGCGTAGACCCCCGAGGTTACAATGAGCAGTTCTTC. Translated: CASSVDPRGYNEQFF.